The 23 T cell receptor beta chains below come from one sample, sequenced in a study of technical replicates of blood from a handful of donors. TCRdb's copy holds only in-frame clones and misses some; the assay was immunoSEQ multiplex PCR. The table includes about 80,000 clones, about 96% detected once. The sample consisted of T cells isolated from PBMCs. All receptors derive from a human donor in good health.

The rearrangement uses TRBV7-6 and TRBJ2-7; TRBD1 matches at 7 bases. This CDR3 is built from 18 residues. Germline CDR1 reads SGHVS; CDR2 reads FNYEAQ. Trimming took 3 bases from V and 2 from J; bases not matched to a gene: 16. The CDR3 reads CASSFALKDREPTYEQYF. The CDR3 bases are TGTGCCAGCAGCTTTGCACTGAAAGACAGGGAACCCACCTACGAGCAGTACTTC.

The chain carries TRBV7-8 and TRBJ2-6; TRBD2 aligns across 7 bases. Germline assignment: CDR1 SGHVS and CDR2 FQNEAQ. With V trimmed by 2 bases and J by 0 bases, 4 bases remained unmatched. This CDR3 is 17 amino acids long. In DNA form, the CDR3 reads TGTGCCAGCAGCTTATTCGGGGGGAACTCTGGGGCCAACGTCCTGACTTTC. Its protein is CASSLFGGNSGANVLTF.

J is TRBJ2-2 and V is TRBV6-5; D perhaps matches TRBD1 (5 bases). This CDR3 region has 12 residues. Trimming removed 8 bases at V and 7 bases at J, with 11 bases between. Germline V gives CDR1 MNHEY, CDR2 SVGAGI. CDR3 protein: CASFRAGGELFF. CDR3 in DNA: TGTGCCAGCTTCAGGGCAGGCGGGGAGCTGTTTTTT.

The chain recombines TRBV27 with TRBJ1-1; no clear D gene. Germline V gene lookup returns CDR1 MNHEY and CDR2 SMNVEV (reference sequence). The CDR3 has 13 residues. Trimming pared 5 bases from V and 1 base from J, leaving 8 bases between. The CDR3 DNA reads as TGTGCCAGCAGTGTACAGCCGAACACTGAAGCTTTCTTT. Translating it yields CASSVQPNTEAFF.

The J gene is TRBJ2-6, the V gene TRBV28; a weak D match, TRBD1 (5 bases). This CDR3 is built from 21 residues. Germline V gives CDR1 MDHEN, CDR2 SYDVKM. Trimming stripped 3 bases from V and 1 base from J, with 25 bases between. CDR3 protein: CASSFLRLTGSGNSGANVLTF. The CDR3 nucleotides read TGTGCCAGCAGTTTTCTCCGACTCACAGGCTCAGGGAATTCTGGGGCCAACGTCCTGACTTTC. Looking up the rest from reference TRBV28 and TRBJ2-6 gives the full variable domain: DVKVTQSSRYLVKRTGEKVFLECVQDMDHENMFWYRQDPGLGLRLIYFSYDVKMKEKGDIPEGYSVSREKKERFSLILESASTNQTSMYLCASSFLRLTGSGNSGANVLTFGAGSRLTVL.

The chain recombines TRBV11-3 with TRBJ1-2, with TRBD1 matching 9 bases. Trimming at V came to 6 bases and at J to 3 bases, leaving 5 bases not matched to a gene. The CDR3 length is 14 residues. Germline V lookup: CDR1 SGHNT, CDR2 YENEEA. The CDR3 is CASSQTGGDYGYTF. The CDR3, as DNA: TGTGCCAGCAGTCAGACAGGGGGAGACTATGGCTACACCTTC.

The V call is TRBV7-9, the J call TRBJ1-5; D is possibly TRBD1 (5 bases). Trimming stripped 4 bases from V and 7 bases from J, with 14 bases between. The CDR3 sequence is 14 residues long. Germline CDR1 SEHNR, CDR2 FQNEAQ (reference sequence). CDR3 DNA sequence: TGTGCCAGCAGCTCTCAGGGTGATACCCAGCCCCAGCATTTT. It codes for CASSSQGDTQPQHF.

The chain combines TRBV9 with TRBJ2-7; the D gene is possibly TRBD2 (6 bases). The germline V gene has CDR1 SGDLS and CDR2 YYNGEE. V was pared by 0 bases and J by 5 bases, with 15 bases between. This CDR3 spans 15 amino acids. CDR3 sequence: CASSVEGAGGNEQYF. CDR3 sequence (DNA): TGTGCCAGCAGCGTAGAAGGTGCTGGGGGGAACGAGCAGTACTTC.

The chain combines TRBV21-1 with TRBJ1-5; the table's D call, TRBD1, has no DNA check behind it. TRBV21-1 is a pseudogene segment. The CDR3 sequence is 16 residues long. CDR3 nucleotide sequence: TGTGCCAGCACCATTAAGGACAGTGCTAGCAATCAGCCCCAGCATTTT. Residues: CASTIKDSASNQPQHF.

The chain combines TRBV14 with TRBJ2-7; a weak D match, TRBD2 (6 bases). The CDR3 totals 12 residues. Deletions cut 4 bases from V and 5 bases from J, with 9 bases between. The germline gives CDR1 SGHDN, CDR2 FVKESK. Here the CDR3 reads CASSPRGNEQYF. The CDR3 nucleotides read TGTGCCAGCAGCCCTCGGGGGAACGAGCAGTACTTC.

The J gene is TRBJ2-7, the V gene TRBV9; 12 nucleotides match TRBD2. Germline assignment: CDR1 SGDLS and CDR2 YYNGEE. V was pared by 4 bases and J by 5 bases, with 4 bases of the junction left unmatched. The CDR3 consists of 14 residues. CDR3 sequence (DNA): TGTGCCAGCAGCAGACTAGCGGGAGAGGACGAGCAGTACTTC. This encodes CASSRLAGEDEQYF. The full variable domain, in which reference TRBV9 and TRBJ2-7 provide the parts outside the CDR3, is DSGVTQTPKHLITATGQRVTLRCSPRSGDLSVYWYQQSLDQGLQFLIQYYNGEERAKGNILERFSAQQFPDLHSELNLSSLELGDSALYFCASSRLAGEDEQYFGPGTRLTVT.

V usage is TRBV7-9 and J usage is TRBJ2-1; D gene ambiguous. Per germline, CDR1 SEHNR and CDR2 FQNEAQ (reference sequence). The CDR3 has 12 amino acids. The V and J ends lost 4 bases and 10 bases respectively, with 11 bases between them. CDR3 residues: CASSSLAYEQFF. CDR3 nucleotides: TGTGCCAGCAGCTCTTTAGCTTACGAGCAGTTCTTC.

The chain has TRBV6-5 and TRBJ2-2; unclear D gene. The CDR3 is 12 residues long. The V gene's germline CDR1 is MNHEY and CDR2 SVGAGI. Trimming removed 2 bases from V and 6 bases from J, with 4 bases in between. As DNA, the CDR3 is TGTGCCAGCAGTTACCGTTCCGGGGAGCTGTTTTTT. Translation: CASSYRSGELFF.

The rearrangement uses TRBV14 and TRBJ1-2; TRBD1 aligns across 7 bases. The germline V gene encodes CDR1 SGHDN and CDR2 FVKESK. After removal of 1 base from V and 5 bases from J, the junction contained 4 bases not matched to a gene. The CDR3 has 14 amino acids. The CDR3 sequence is CASSQVPGGYGYTF. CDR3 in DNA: TGTGCCAGCAGCCAAGTACCAGGGGGATATGGCTACACCTTC.

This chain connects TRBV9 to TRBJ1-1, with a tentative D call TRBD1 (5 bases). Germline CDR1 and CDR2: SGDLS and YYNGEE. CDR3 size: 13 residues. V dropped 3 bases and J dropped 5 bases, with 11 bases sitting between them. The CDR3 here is CASSATGGTEAFF. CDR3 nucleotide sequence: TGTGCCAGCAGCGCGACGGGGGGTACTGAAGCTTTCTTT. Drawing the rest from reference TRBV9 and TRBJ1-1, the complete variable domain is DSGVTQTPKHLITATGQRVTLRCSPRSGDLSVYWYQQSLDQGLQFLIQYYNGEERAKGNILERFSAQQFPDLHSELNLSSLELGDSALYFCASSATGGTEAFFGQGTRLTVV.

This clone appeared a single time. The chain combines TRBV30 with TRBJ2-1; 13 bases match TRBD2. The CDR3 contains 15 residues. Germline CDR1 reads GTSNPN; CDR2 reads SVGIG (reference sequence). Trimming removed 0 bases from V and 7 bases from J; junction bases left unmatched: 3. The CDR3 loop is CAWSVLAGGFNEQFF. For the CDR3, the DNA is TGTGCCTGGAGTGTACTAGCGGGAGGGTTTAATGAGCAGTTCTTC. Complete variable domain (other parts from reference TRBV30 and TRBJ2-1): SQTIHQWPATLVQPVGSPLSLECTVEGTSNPNLYWYRQAAGRGLQLLFYSVGIGQISSEVPQNLSASRPQDRQFILSSKKLLLSDSGFYLCAWSVLAGGFNEQFFGPGTRLTVL.

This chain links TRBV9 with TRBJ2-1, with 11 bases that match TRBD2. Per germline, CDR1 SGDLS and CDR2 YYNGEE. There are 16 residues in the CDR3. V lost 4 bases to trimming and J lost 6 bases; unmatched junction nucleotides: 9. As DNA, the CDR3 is TGTGCCAGCAGCCCCGAAGGTAGCGGGAGGGCCAATGAGCAGTTCTTC. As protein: CASSPEGSGRANEQFF. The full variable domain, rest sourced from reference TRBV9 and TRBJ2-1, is DSGVTQTPKHLITATGQRVTLRCSPRSGDLSVYWYQQSLDQGLQFLIQYYNGEERAKGNILERFSAQQFPDLHSELNLSSLELGDSALYFCASSPEGSGRANEQFFGPGTRLTVL.

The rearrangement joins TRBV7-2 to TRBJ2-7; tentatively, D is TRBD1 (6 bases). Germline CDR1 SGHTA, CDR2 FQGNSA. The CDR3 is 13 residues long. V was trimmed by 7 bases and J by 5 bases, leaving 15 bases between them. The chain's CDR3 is CASTRSGVNEQYF. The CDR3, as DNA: TGTGCCAGCACCCGATCAGGGGTTAACGAGCAGTACTTC.

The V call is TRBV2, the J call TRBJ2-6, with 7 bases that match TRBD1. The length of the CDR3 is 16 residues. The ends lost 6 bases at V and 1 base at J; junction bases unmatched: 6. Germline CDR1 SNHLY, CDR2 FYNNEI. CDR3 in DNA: TGTGCCAGCAGGAGGGACAGTTTTTCTGGGGCCAACGTCCTGACTTTC. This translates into CASRRDSFSGANVLTF. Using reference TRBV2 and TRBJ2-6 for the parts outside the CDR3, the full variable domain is EPEVTQTPSHQVTQMGQEVILRCVPISNHLYFYWYRQILGQKVEFLVSFYNNEISEKSEIFDDQFSVERPDGSNFTLKIRSTKLEDSAMYFCASRRDSFSGANVLTFGAGSRLTVL.

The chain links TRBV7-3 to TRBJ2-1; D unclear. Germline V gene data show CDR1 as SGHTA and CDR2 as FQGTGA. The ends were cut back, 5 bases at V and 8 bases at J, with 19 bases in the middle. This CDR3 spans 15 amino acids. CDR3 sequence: CASSKDPNSPDEQFF. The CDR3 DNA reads TGTGCCAGCAGCAAAGACCCTAATAGCCCCGATGAGCAGTTCTTC.

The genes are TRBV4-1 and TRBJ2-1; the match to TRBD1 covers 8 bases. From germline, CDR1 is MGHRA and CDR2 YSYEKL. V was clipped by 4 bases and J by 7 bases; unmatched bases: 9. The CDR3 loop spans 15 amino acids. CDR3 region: CASSRKDRAGNEQFF. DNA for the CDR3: TGCGCCAGCAGCCGGAAGGACAGGGCGGGAAATGAGCAGTTCTTC.

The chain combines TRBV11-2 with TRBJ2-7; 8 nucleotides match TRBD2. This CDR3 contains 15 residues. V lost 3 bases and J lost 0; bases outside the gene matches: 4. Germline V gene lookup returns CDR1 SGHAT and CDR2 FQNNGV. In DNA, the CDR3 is TGTGCCAGCAGCTTTTCGGGAGGGAGCTCCTACGAGCAGTACTTC. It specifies CASSFSGGSSYEQYF.

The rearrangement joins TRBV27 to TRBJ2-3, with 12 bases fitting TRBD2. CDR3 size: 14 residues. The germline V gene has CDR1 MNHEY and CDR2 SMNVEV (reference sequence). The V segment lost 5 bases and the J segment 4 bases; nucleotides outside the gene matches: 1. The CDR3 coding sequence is TGTGCCAGCAGTCTAGCGGGAGGGCCAGATACGCAGTATTTT. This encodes CASSLAGGPDTQYF.